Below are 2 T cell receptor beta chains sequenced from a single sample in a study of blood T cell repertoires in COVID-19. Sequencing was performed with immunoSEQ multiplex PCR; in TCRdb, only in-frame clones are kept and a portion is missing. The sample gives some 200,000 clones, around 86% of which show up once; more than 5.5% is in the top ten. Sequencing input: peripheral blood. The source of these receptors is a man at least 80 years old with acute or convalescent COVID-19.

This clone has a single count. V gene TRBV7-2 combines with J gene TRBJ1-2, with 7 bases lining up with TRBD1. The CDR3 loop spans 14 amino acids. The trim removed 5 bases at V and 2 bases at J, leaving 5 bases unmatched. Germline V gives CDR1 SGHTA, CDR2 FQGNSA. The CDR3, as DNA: TGTGCCAGCAGCAACCGGGACAGCAACTATGGCTACACCTTC. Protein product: CASSNRDSNYGYTF.

The CDR3 coding sequence is TGTGCCAGCAGCCAATTCGGACAGGAGTACGAGCAGTACTTC. As protein: CASSQFGQEYEQYF. The V and J genes are TRBV4-2 and TRBJ2-7; 7 nucleotides align to TRBD1. This CDR3 is 14 amino acids long. Trimming at V came to 2 bases and at J to 4 bases, leaving 5 bases not matched to a gene. Germline CDR1 reads LGHNA; CDR2 reads YNFKEQ.